This TCR beta chain derives from a study of blood T cell repertoires in COVID-19. On the study more broadly: Sites across the United States, Italy and Spain contributed samples from acute and convalescent COVID-19. PBMCs, B-cell-depleted T cells, or T cells provided the cDNA or gDNA that made up the material.

Trimming pared 2 bases from V and 5 bases from J, leaving 2 bases between. Germline values: CDR1 LGHDT, CDR2 YNNKEL (reference sequence). CDR3 length equals 11 residues. As processed by the authors: By means of reference gene primer amplification, nucleated cell counts were estimated. Profiled with immunoSEQ multiplex PCR; TCRdb holds only in-frame clones, not every one. V and J calls and clone size are copied from that table; D and trimming were computed from the DNA. The data contain more than 12,000 clones, over 75% of them singletons. The chain couples TRBV3-1 (or the pseudogene TRBV3-2) to TRBJ2-3; no definite D call. Source material: peripheral blood. The sequence came from a human donor in a cohort sampled during active COVID-19. The CDR3 region has the DNA TGTGCCAGCAGCCAACTAGATACGCAGTATTTT. It translates to CASSQLDTQYF.